These 20 T cell receptor beta chains originate from one sample sequenced in a study of cytomegalovirus exposure and HLA in healthy donors. The PCR used 60 Vbeta and 13 Jbeta primers. The repertoire was sequenced with immunoSEQ multiplex PCR; TCRdb's copy has only in-frame clones and lacks some. The sample consists of 150,000 to 200,000 clones, roughly 80% of them appearing once. Sequencing was done on a sample of PBMCs. Receptor source: a male donor in good health and CMV-seronegative.

The CDR3 loop is CASSISQDYSNQPQHF. The DNA for the CDR3 is TGTGCCAGTAGTATATCTCAGGACTACAGCAATCAGCCCCAGCATTTT. V gene TRBV19 combines with J gene TRBJ1-5; D is uncertain. Trimming removed 2 bases from V and 1 base from J, with 12 bases in between. The CDR3 loop spans 16 amino acids. Germline lookup yields CDR1 LNHDA and CDR2 SQIVND (reference sequence).

J is TRBJ2-3 and V is TRBV10-3, with D possibly matching TRBD2 (6 bases). CDR3 size: 15 residues. Trimming left V 4 bases short and J 0 bases short, with 11 bases between. Germline assignment: CDR1 ENHRY and CDR2 SYGVKD. The CDR3 DNA follows: TGTGCCATCAGTGCGGTAGCGGAAAGCACAGATACGCAGTATTTT. This encodes CAISAVAESTDTQYF.

This chain uses TRBV4-2 with TRBJ1-3; 7 bases are shared with TRBD1. The CDR3 runs to 17 residues. V was pared by 0 bases and J by 2 bases, with 7 bases of the junction left unmatched. The germline V gene encodes CDR1 LGHNA and CDR2 YNFKEQ. CDR3 sequence: CASSQEGTGTAGNTIYF. In DNA form, the CDR3 reads TGTGCCAGCAGCCAAGAGGGAACGGGGACAGCTGGAAACACCATATATTTT.

The gene calls are TRBV27 and TRBJ2-5, with a weak D call TRBD2 (6 bases). Germline CDR1 and CDR2: MNHEY and SMNVEV (reference sequence). Trimming took 5 bases from V and 0 from J, leaving 16 bases between them. This CDR3 contains 16 residues. The CDR3 DNA follows: TGTGCCAGCAGTAAGGGGACTCCGGACAACCAAGAGACCCAGTACTTC. Translating gives CASSKGTPDNQETQYF.

This chain links TRBV6-5 with TRBJ1-1, with unresolved D. This CDR3 region has 12 residues. The germline V and J ends were trimmed by 7 bases and 4 bases, with 10 bases remaining between them. Germline CDR1 MNHEY, CDR2 SVGAGI. CDR3 loop: CASMEEGTEAFF. CDR3 bases: TGTGCCAGCATGGAGGAGGGCACTGAAGCTTTCTTT.

This clone was detected only a few times. V and J are TRBV28 and TRBJ1-1; D ambiguous. With 3 bases removed from V and 0 bases from J, the gap between germline ends came to 8 bases. CDR1 and CDR2 from the germline V gene are MDHEN and SYDVKM. There are 14 residues in the CDR3. CDR3 bases: TGTGCCAGCAGTTTTACCAGGTTGAACACTGAAGCTTTCTTT. Translating gives CASSFTRLNTEAFF.

The V gene is TRBV9, the J gene TRBJ2-3, with 8 bases aligning to TRBD2. CDR3 length equals 15 residues. V was clipped by 5 bases and J by 4 bases; unmatched bases: 9. CDR1 and CDR2 from the germline V gene are SGDLS and YYNGEE. As DNA, the CDR3 is TGTGCCAGCAGTGTCCTCGGACTAGCCGCAGATACGCAGTATTTT. This gives the protein CASSVLGLAADTQYF. Full variable domain (missing parts from reference TRBV9 and TRBJ2-3): DSGVTQTPKHLITATGQRVTLRCSPRSGDLSVYWYQQSLDQGLQFLIQYYNGEERAKGNILERFSAQQFPDLHSELNLSSLELGDSALYFCASSVLGLAADTQYFGPGTRLTVL.

CDR3 sequence: CATSRRAGGSTDTQYF. The DNA for the CDR3 is TGTGCCACCAGCAGGCGAGCGGGGGGGTCAACAGATACGCAGTATTTT. The chain couples TRBV15 to TRBJ2-3, with 10 bases fitting TRBD2. This CDR3 is built from 16 residues. CDR1 is LNHNV and CDR2 is YYDKDF in the germline V gene (reference sequence). The V and J ends lost 3 bases and 3 bases, in that order; junction bases with no gene match: 6.

The chain joins TRBV6-1 to TRBJ2-5; 9 bases fit TRBD2. This CDR3 region has 15 residues. Germline CDR1 is MNHNS and CDR2 is SASEGT. J lost 5 bases, V lost 3 bases, and 7 bases had no gene match. The CDR3 DNA is TGTGCCAGCAGTGATGGACTAGCGAGTTCCGAGACCCAGTACTTC. It encodes CASSDGLASSETQYF.

V usage is TRBV30 and J usage is TRBJ1-3, with 10 bases fitting TRBD1. The CDR3 loop spans 14 amino acids. V shed 7 bases and J 4 bases; nucleotides not matched to a gene: 7. Per germline, CDR1 GTSNPN and CDR2 SVGIG (reference sequence). The CDR3 spells CAYRQGARGNTIYF. CDR3 nucleotides: TGTGCCTATAGACAGGGGGCGCGGGGAAACACCATATATTTT.

The chain joins TRBV9 to TRBJ2-1; D is perhaps TRBD2 (7 bases). Trimming took off 3 bases at V and 2 bases at J, with 9 bases between the two ends. The CDR3 covers 14 residues. CDR1 SGDLS and CDR2 YYNGEE come from the germline V gene. Here the CDR3 reads CASSEGGTYNEQFF. The CDR3 DNA follows: TGTGCCAGCAGCGAGGGGGGGACCTACAATGAGCAGTTCTTC.

Notes on this clone: One junction end disagrees with the germline gene, perhaps due to a read error. This chain uses TRBV7-6 with TRBJ2-7; 13 bases map to TRBD2. This CDR3 contains 14 residues. The V gene's germline CDR1 is SGHVS and CDR2 FNYEAQ. This chain's CDR3 is CASSRLLAGGPIHF. For the CDR3, the DNA is TGTGCCAGCAGCCGCCTACTAGCGGGAGGGCCTATCCACTTC. Variable domain in full (rest from reference TRBV7-6 and TRBJ2-7): GAGVSQSPRYKVTKRGQDVALRCDPISGHVSLYWYRQALGQGPEFLTYFNYEAQQDKSGLPNDRFSAERPEGSISTLTIQRTEQRDSAMYRCASSRLLAGGPIHFGPGTRLTVT.

This clone was found a few times. The chain has TRBV2 and TRBJ2-7, with D unclear. Germline CDR1 is SNHLY and CDR2 is FYNNEI. This CDR3 has 13 amino acids. V was pared by 7 bases and J by 5 bases, with 15 bases between. The chain's CDR3 is CASTGQVGNEQYF. The CDR3 nucleotides are TGTGCCAGCACTGGGCAGGTTGGTAACGAGCAGTACTTC.

This clone was found once. This sequence joins TRBV30 and TRBJ2-7, with D unclear. V was trimmed by 0 bases and J by 2 bases, leaving 11 bases between them. The length of the CDR3 is 14 residues. Germline V gene sequence: CDR1 GTSNPN, CDR2 SVGIG (reference sequence). The CDR3 DNA follows: TGTGCCTGGAGTGTCCGGCAGGTCACCTACGAGCAGTACTTC. Its protein is CAWSVRQVTYEQYF.

The chain uses TRBV7-8 and TRBJ2-7; the D gene is possibly TRBD2 (6 bases). CDR3 length: 13 amino acids. Deletions cut 3 bases from V and 1 base from J, with 7 bases between. Germline CDR1 SGHVS, CDR2 FQNEAQ. CDR3 residues: CASSFAGSYEQYF. CDR3 nucleotide sequence: TGTGCCAGCAGCTTCGCGGGGTCCTACGAGCAGTACTTC. The full variable domain, with the rest looked up from reference TRBV7-8 and TRBJ2-7, is GAGVSQSPRYKVAKRGQDVALRCDPISGHVSLFWYQQALGQGPEFLTYFQNEAQLDKSGLPSDRFFAERPEGSVSTLKIQRTQQEDSAVYLCASSFAGSYEQYFGPGTRLTVT.

The chain uses TRBV29-1 and TRBJ2-1; D ambiguous. The CDR3 is 13 residues long. The V end lost 4 bases, the J end lost 4 bases, and 11 bases lay between the germline ends. From germline, CDR1 is SQVTM and CDR2 ANQGSEA. CDR3 sequence: CSVGNRVYNEQFF. CDR3 sequence (DNA): TGCAGCGTTGGAAATCGGGTTTACAATGAGCAGTTCTTC.

The chain employs TRBV5-6 and TRBJ1-4, with D possibly matching TRBD1 (6 bases). This CDR3 is built from 14 residues. CDR1 and CDR2 (germline): SGHDT, YYEEEE. V was trimmed by 4 bases and J by 4 bases, leaving 11 bases between them. DNA of the CDR3: TGTGCCAGCAGCCGTGACAGGTTTAATGAAAAACTGTTTTTT. It yields the protein CASSRDRFNEKLFF.

The rearrangement uses TRBV4-3 and TRBJ1-2; D is ambiguous. Trimming removed 1 base at V and 4 bases at J, with 7 bases between. CDR3 length equals 13 residues. From germline, CDR1 is LGHNA and CDR2 YSLEER. The CDR3 loop reads CASSQAGSYGYTF. CDR3 DNA: TGCGCCAGCAGCCAAGCGGGAAGCTATGGCTACACCTTC.

The chain employs TRBV6-4 and TRBJ2-6; TRBD1 matches at 8 bases. CDR3 length: 15 amino acids. Germline CDR1 and CDR2: MRHNA and SNTAGT. The V segment lost 6 bases and the J segment 2 bases; nucleotides outside the gene matches: 3. CDR3 DNA: TGTGCCAGCAGCCAGACAGGGGCTGGGGCCAACGTCCTGACTTTC. Protein sequence: CASSQTGAGANVLTF.

This clone was detected only a few times. This rearrangement joins TRBV28 to TRBJ2-7, with TRBD1 identical over 9 bases. V trimming: 6 bases; J trimming: 9 bases; junction bases outside the gene matches: 18. Germline CDR1 reads MDHEN; CDR2 reads SYDVKM. The CDR3 totals 16 residues. CDR3 sequence (DNA): TGTGCCAGCAGCTGTCACCAGGACAGGGGTTATGATGGGCAGTACTTC. This translates into CASSCHQDRGYDGQYF.